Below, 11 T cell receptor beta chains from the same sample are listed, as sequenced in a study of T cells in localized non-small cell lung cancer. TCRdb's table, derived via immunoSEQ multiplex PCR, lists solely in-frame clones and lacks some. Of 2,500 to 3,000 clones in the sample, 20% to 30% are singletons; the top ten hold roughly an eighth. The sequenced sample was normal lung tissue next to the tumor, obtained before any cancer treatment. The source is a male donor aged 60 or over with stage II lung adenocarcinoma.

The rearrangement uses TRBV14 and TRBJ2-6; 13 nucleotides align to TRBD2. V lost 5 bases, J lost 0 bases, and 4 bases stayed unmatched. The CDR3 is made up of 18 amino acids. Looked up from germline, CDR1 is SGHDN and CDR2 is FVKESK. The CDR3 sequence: CASSKGLAGDSGANVLTF. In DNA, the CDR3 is TGTGCCAGCAGCAAAGGACTAGCGGGGGACTCTGGGGCCAACGTCCTGACTTTC.

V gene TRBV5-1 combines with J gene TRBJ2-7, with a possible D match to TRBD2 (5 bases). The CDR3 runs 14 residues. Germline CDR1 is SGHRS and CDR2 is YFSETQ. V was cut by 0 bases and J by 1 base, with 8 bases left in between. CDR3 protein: CASSLVRGSYEQYF. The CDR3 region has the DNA TGCGCCAGCAGCTTGGTTCGGGGTTCCTACGAGCAGTACTTC.

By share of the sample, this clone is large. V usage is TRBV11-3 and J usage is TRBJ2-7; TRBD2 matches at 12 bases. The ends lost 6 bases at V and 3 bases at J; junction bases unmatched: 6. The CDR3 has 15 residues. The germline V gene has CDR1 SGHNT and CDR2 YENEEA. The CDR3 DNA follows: TGTGCCAGCAGGGAGGGACTAGCGGGTAACTACGAGCAGTACTTC. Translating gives CASREGLAGNYEQYF.

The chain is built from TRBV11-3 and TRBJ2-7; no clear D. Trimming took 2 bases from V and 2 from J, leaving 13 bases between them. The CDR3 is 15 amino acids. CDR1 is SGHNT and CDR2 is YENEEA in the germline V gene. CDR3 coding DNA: TGTGCCAGCAGCTTATCTACGGTTTCGACCTACGAGCAGTACTTC. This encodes CASSLSTVSTYEQYF.

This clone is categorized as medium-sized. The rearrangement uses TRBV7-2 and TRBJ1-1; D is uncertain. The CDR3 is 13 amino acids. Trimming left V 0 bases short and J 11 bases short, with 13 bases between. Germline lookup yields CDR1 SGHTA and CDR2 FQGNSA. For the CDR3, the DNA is TGTGCCAGCAGCTTAGCGCTGGTGGATGGGGCTTTCTTT. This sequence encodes CASSLALVDGAFF.

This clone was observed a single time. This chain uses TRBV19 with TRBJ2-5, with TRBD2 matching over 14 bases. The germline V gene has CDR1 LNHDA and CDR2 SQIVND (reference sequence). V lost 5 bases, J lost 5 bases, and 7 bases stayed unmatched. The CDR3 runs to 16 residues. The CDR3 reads CASSLGLAGGGETQYF. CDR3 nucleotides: TGTGCCAGTAGTCTCGGACTAGCGGGAGGAGGTGAGACCCAGTACTTC. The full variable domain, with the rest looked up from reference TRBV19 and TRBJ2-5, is DGGITQSPKYLFRKEGQNVTLSCEQNLNHDAMYWYRQDPGQGLRLIYYSQIVNDFQKGDIAEGYSVSREKKESFPLTVTSAQKNPTAFYLCASSLGLAGGGETQYFGPGTRLLVL.

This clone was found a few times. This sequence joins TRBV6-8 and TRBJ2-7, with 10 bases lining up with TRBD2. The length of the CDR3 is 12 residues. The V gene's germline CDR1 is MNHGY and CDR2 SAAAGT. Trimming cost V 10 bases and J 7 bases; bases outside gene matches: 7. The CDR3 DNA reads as TGTGCCATCCGCGCTAGCGGGGGAGAGCAGTACTTC. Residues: CAIRASGGEQYF.

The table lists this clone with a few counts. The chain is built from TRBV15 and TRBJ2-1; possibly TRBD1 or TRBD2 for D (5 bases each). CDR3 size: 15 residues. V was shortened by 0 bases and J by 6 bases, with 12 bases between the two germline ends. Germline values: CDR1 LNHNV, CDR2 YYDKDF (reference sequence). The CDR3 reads CATSRDLGGINEQFF. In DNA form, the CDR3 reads TGTGCCACCAGCAGAGATCTTGGGGGAATCAATGAGCAGTTCTTC. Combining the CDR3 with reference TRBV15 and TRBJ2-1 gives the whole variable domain DAMVIQNPRYQVTQFGKPVTLSCSQTLNHNVMYWYQQKSSQAPKLLFHYYDKDFNNEADTPDNFQSRRPNTSFCFLDIRSPGLGDTAMYLCATSRDLGGINEQFFGPGTRLTVL.

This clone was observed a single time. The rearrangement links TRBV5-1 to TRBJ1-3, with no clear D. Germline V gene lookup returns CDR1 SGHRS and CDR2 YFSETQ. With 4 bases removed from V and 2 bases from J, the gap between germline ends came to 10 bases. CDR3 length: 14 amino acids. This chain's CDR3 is CASSPDWAGNTIYF. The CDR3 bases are TGCGCCAGCAGCCCGGACTGGGCTGGAAACACCATATATTTT. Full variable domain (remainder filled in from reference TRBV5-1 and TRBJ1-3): KAGVTQTPRYLIKTRGQQVTLSCSPISGHRSVSWYQQTPGQGLQFLFEYFSETQRNKGNFPGRFSGRQFSNSRSEMNVSTLELGDSALYLCASSPDWAGNTIYFGEGSWLTVV.

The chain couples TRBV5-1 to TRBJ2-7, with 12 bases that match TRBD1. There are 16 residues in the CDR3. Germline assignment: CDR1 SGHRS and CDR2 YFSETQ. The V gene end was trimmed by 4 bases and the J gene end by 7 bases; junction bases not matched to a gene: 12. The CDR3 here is CASSRTSGQGALEQYF. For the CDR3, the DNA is TGCGCCAGCAGCAGAACATCGGGACAGGGGGCCCTAGAGCAGTACTTC.

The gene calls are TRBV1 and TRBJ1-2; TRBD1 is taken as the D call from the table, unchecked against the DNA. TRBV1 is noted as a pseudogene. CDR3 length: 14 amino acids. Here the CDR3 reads CASSQDTRALGYTF. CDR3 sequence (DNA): TGCGCCAGCAGCCAAGATACCAGGGCTCTTGGCTACACCTTC.